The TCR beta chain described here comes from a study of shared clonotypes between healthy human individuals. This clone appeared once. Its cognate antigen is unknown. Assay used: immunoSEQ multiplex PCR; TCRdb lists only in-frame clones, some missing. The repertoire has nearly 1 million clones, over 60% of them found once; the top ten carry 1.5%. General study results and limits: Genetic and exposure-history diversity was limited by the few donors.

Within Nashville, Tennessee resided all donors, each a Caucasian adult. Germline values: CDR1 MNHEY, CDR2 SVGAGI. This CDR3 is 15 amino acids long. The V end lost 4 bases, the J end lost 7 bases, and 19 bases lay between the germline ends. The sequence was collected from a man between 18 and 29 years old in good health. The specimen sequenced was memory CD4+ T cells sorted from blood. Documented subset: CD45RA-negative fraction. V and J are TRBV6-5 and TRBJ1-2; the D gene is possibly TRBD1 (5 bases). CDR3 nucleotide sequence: TGTGCCAGCAGTTCCCCCACGAGGGGCGACGGTGGCTACACCTTC. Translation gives CASSSPTRGDGGYTF.